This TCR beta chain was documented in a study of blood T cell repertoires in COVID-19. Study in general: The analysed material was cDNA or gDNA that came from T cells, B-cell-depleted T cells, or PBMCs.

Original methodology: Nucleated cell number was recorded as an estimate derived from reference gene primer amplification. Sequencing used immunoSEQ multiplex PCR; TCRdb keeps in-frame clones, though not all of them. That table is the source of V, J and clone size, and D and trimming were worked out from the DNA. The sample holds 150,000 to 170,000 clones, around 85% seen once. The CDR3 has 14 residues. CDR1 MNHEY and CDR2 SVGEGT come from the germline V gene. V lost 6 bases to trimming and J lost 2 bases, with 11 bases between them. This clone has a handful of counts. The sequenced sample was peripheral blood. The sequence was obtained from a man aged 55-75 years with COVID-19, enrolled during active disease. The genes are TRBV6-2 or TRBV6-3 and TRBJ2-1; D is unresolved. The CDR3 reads CASSPDSAYNEQFF. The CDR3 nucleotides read TGTGCCAGCAGCCCTGACTCCGCCTACAATGAGCAGTTCTTC.